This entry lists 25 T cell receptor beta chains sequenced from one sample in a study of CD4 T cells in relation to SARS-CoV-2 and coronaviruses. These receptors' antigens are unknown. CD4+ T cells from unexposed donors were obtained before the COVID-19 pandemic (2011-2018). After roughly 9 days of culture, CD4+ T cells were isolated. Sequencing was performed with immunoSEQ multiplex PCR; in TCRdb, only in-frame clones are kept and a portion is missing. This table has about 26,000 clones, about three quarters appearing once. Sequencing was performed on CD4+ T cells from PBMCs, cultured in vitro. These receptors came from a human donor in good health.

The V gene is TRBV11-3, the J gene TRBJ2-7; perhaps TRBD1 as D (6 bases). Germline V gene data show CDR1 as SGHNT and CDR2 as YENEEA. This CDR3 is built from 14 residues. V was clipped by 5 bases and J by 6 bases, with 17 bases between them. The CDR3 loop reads CASSIRQGMGEQYF. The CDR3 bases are TGTGCCAGCAGCATACGCCAGGGGATGGGCGAGCAGTACTTC.

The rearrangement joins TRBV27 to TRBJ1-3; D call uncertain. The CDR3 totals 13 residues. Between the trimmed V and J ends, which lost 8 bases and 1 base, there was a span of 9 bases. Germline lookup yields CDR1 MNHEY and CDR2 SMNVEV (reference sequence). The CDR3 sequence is CASRPSSGNTIYF. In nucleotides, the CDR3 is TGTGCCAGCCGCCCAAGTTCTGGAAACACCATATATTTT.

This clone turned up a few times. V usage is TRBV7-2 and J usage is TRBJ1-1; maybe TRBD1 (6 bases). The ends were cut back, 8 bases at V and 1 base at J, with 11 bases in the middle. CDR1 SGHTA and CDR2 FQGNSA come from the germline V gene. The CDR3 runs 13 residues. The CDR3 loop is CASLNRANTEAFF. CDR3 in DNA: TGTGCCAGCTTGAACAGGGCGAACACTGAAGCTTTCTTT.

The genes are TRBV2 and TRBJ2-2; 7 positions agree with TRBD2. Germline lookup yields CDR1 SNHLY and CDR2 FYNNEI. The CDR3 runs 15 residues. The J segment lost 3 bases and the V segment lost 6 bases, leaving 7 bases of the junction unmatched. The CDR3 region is CASRAASGHTGELFF. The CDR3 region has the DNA TGTGCCAGCAGGGCGGCTAGCGGACACACCGGGGAGCTGTTTTTT.

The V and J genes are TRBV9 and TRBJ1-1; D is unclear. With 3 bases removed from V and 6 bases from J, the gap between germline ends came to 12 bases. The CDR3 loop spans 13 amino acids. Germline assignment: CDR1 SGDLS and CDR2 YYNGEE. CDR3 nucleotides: TGTGCCAGCAGCGCGGGTTTTTTGGCTGAAGCTTTCTTT. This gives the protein CASSAGFLAEAFF.

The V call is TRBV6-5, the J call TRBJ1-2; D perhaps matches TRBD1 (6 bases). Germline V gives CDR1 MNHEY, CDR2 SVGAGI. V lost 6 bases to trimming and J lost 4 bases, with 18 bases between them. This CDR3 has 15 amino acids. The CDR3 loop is CASSPEGGVGYGYTF. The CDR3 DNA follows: TGTGCCAGCAGCCCGGAGGGGGGAGTTGGCTATGGCTACACCTTC.

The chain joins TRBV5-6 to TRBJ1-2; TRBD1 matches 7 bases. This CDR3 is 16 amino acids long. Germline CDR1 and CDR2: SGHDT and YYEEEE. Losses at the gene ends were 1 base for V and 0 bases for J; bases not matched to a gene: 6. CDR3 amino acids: CASSLRGRTANYGYTF. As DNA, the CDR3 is TGTGCCAGCAGCTTGAGGGGGCGGACCGCTAACTATGGCTACACCTTC.

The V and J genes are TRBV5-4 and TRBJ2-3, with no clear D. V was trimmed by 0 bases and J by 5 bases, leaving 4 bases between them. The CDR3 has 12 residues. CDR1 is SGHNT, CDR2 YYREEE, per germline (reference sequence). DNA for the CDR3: TGTGCCAGCAGCTTGGGTATAGATACGCAGTATTTT. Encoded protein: CASSLGIDTQYF.

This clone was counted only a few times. In DNA, the CDR3 is TGTGCCACCAGCAGAGCTCGACTTGTTAGCGGCTACACCTTC. Protein sequence: CATSRARLVSGYTF. The V gene is TRBV15, the J gene TRBJ1-2; D uncertain. In germline, CDR1 is LNHNV, CDR2 YYDKDF (reference sequence). Trimming cost V 1 base and J 8 bases, with 14 bases left between them. The CDR3 spans 14 residues.

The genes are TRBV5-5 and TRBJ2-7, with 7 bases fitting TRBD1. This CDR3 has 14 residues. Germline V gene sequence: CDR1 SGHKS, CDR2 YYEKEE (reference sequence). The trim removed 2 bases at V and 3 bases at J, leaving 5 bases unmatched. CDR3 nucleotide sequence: TGTGCCAGCAGCTTTGCAGGGGGTATCTACGAGCAGTACTTC. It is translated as CASSFAGGIYEQYF.

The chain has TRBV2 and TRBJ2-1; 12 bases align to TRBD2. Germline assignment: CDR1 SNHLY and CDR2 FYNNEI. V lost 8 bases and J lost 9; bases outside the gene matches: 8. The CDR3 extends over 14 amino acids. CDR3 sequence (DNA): TGTGCCAGCTCCAACCCGGGACTAGCGGGTGAGCAGTTCTTC. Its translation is CASSNPGLAGEQFF.

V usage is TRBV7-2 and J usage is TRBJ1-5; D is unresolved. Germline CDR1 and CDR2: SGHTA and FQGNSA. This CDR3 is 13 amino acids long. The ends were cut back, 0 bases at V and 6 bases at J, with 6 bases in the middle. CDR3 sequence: CASSLATLQPQHF. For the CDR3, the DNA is TGTGCCAGCAGCTTAGCGACCCTTCAGCCCCAGCATTTT.

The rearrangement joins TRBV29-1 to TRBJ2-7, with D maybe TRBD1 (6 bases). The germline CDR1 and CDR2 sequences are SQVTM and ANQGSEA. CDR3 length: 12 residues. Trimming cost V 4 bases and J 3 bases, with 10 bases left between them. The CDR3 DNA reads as TGCAGCGTTGGTATACAGGGCTACGAGCAGTACTTC. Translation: CSVGIQGYEQYF.

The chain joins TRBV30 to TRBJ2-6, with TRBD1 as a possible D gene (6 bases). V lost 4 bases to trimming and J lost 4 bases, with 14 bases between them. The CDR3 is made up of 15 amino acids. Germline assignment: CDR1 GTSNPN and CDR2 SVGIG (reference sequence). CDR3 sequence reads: CAWTHRAAGANVLTF. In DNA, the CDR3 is TGTGCCTGGACCCACAGGGCCGCCGGGGCCAACGTCCTGACTTTC.

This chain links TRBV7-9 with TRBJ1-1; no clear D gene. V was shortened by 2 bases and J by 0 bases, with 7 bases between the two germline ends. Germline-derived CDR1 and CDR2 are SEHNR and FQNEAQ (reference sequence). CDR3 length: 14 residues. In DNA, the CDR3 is TGTGCCAGCAGCTTATCTAGGATGAACACTGAAGCTTTCTTT. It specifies CASSLSRMNTEAFF.

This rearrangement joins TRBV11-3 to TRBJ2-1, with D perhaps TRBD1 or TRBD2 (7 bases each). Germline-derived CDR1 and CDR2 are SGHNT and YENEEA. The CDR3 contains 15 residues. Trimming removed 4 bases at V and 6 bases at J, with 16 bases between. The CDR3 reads CASSSRGGVGNEQFF. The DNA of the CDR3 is TGTGCCAGCAGCTCCAGGGGGGGGGTTGGCAATGAGCAGTTCTTC.

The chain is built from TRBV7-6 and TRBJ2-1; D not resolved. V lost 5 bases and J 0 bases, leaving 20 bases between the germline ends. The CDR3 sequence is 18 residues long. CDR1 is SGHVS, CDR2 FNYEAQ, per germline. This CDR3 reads CASSPRRPEVPSYNEQFF. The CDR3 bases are TGTGCCAGCAGCCCACGAAGACCCGAAGTACCCTCCTACAATGAGCAGTTCTTC.

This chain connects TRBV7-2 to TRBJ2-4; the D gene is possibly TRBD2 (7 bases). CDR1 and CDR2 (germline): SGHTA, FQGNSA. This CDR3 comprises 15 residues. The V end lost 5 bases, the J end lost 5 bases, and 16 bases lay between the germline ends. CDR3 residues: CASSPGGAGQNIQYF. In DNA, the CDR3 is TGTGCCAGCAGCCCGGGGGGCGCCGGACAAAACATTCAGTACTTC.

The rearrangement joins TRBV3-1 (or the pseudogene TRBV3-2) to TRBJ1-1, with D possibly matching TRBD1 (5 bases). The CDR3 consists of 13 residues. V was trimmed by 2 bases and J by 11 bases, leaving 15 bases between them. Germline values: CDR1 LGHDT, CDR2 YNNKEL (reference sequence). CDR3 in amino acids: CASSQNGEAGAFF. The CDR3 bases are TGTGCCAGCAGCCAAAATGGGGAGGCAGGGGCTTTCTTT.

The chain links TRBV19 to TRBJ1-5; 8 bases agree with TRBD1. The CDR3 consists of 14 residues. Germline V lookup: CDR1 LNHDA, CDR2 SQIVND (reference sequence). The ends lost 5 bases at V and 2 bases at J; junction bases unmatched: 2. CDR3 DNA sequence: TGTGCCAGTAGTGGACAGGGTGGCAATCAGCCCCAGCATTTT. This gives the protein CASSGQGGNQPQHF.

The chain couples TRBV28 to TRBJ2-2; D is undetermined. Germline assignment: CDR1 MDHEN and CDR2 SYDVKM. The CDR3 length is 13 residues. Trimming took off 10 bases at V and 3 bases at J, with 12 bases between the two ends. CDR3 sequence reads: CAKRTTDTGELFF. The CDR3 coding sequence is TGTGCCAAACGGACCACGGACACCGGGGAGCTGTTTTTT.

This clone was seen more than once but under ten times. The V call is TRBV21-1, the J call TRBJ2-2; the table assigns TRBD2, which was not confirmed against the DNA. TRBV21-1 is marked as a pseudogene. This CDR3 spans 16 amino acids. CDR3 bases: TGTGCCAGCAGCCCTACTAGCGGGGGGATGGGCGGGGAGCTGTTTTTT. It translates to CASSPTSGGMGGELFF.

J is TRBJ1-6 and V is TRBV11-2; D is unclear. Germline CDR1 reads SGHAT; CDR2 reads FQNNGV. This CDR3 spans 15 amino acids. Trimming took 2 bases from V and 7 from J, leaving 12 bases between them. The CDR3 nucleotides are TGTGCCAGCAGCTTATTGAACAGTCCAAATTCACCCCTCCACTTT. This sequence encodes CASSLLNSPNSPLHF.

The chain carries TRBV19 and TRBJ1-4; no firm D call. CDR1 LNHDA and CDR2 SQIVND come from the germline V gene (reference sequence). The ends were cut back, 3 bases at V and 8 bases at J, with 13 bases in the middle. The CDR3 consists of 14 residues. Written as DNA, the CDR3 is TGTGCCAGTAGTATTCCAGCTTTGTCGGAAAAACTGTTTTTT. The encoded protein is CASSIPALSEKLFF. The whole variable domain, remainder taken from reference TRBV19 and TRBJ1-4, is DGGITQSPKYLFRKEGQNVTLSCEQNLNHDAMYWYRQDPGQGLRLIYYSQIVNDFQKGDIAEGYSVSREKKESFPLTVTSAQKNPTAFYLCASSIPALSEKLFFGSGTQLSVL.

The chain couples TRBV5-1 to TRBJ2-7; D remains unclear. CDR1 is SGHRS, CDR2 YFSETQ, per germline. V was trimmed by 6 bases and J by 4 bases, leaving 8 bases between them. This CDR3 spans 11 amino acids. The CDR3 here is CASNGEYEQYF. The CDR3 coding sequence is TGCGCCAGCAACGGAGAGTACGAGCAGTACTTC.